This T cell receptor beta chain was obtained from a study of T cell responses to AZD1222 COVID-19 vaccine. Samples with a second dose at about 4 or about 12 weeks were pooled together. Data came from immunoSEQ multiplex PCR; TCRdb stores just in-frame clones and leaves some out. Found here are 90,000 to 100,000 clones, roughly 90% of them singletons; the top ten hold about 17%. This CDR3 spans 14 amino acids. Unmatched junction bases numbered 10, after V lost 12 bases and J lost 7 bases. Per the germline V gene, CDR1 is KGHDR and CDR2 is SFDVKD. The sequence derives from an adult who received the AZD1222 COVID-19 vaccine. The rearrangement links TRBV24-1 to TRBJ2-2; 10 nucleotides line up with TRBD1. This sample comprised peripheral blood, obtained 28 days after the second AZD1222 dose. CDR3 bases: TGTGCCTCCCAGACAGGGGGCTACGGCGGGGAGCTGTTTTTT. Amino acid sequence: CASQTGGYGGELFF.